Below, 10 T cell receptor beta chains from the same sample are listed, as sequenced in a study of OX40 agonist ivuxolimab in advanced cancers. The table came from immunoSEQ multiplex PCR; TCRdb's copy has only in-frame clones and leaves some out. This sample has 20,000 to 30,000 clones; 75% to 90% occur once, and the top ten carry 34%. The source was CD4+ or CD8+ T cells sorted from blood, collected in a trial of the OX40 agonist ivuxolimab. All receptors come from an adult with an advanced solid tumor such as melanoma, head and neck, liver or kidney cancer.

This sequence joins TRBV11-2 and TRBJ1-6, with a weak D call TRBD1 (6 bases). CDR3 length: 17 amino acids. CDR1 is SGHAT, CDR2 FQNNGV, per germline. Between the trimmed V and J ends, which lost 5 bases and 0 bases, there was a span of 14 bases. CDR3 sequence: CASSIDRLHSYNSPLHF. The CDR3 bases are TGTGCCAGCAGCATCGACAGGCTCCACTCCTATAATTCACCCCTCCACTTT.

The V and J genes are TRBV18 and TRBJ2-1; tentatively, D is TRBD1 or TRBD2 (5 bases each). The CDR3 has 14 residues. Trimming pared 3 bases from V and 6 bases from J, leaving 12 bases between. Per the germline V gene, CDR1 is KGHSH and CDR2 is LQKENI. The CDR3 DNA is TGTGCCAGCTCACCCCCGGGGCCCGCCAATGAGCAGTTCTTC. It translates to CASSPPGPANEQFF. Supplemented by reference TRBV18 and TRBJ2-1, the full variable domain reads NAGVMQNPRHLVRRRGQEARLRCSPMKGHSHVYWYRQLPEEGLKFMVYLQKENIIDESGMPKERFSAEFPKEGPSILRIQQVVRGDSAAYFCASSPPGPANEQFFGPGTRLTVL.

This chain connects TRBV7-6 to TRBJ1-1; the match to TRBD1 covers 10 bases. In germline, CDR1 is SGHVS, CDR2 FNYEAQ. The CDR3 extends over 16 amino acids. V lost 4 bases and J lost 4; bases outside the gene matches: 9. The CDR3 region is CASSSAIGQGGTEAFF. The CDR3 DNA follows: TGTGCCAGCAGCTCCGCTATTGGACAGGGGGGCACTGAAGCTTTCTTT.

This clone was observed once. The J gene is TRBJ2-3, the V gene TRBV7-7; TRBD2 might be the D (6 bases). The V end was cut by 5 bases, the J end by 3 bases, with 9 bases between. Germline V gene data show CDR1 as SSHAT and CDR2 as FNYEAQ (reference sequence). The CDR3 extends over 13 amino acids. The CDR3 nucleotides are TGTGCCAGCAGCACTGGGGGGACAGATACGCAGTATTTT. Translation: CASSTGGTDTQYF. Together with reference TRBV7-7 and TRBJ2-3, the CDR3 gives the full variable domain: GAGVSQSPRYKVTKRGQDVTLRCDPISSHATLYWYQQALGQGPEFLTYFNYEAQPDKSGLPSDRFSAERPEGSISTLTIQRTEQRDSAMYRCASSTGGTDTQYFGPGTRLTVL.

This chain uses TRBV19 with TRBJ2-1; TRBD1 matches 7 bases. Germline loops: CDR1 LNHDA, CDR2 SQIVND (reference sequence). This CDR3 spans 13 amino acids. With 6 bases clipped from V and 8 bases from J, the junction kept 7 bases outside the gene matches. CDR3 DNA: TGTGCCAGTAGGGGGACAGAAGAGCATGAGCAGTTCTTC. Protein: CASRGTEEHEQFF.

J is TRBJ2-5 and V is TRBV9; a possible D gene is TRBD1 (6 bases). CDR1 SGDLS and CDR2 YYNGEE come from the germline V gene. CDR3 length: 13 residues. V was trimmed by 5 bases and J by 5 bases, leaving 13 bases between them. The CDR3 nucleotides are TGTGCCAGCAGGGGGGCTAGTGAGGAGACCCAGTACTTC. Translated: CASRGASEETQYF.

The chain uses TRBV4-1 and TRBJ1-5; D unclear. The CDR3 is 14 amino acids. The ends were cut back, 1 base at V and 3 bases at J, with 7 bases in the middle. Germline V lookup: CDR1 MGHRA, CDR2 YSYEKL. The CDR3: CASSQGQFNQPQHF. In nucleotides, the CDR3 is TGCGCCAGCAGCCAAGGCCAGTTCAATCAGCCCCAGCATTTT.

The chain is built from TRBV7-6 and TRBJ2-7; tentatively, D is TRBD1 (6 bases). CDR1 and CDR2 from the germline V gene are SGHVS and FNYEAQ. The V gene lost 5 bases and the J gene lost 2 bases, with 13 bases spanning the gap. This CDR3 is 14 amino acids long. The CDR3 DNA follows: TGTGCCAGCAGCCTGGGACATTCCACCTACGAGCAGTACTTC. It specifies CASSLGHSTYEQYF.

CDR3 sequence reads: CASSPQGGGYGYTF. The CDR3 DNA reads as TGTGCCAGCAGCCCGCAGGGGGGAGGTTATGGCTACACCTTC. J is TRBJ1-2 and V is TRBV27, with TRBD1 matching over 7 bases. Germline lookup yields CDR1 MNHEY and CDR2 SMNVEV (reference sequence). The CDR3 is 14 amino acids. V was clipped by 6 bases and J by 5 bases; unmatched bases: 9.

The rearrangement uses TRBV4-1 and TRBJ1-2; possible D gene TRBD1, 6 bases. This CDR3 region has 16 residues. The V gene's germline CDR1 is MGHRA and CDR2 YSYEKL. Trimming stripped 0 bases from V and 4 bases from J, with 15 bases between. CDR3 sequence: CASSQEWGRASYGYTF. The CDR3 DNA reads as TGCGCCAGCAGCCAAGAATGGGGGCGCGCAAGCTATGGCTACACCTTC.